This T cell receptor (beta chain) was found in a study of cytotoxic CD8 clonotypes in ibrutinib-treated CLL. Looking at the study overall: Response material was collected after a median approximately 12 months of treatment, range 6 to 36. Points from the study as a whole: Stable or contracted on treatment, public clonotypes were also uncommon.

Profiled with immunoSEQ multiplex PCR; TCRdb holds only in-frame clones, not every one. The data show around 60,000 clones, around 52% seen once. This CDR3 has 15 amino acids. V dropped 0 bases and J dropped 4 bases, with 12 bases sitting between them. Germline lookup yields CDR1 MNHEY and CDR2 SVGAGI. Of note for this clone: Its specificity is not known.

The TCR originated in a human donor with chronic lymphocytic leukemia. Material: PBMCs, obtained after 12 months of ibrutinib treatment. V usage is TRBV6-5 and J usage is TRBJ2-5; D gene uncertain. Written as DNA, the CDR3 is TGTGCCAGCAGTTACTCGGACGGTTTGGGAGAGACCCAGTACTTC. Its translation: CASSYSDGLGETQYF.